This T cell receptor beta chain stems from a study of radiation and T cells in renal cell carcinoma. Study observations and caveats: In blood, top tumor clones expanded by 2 weeks, shrinking by 4.

Indicated time point: blood 4 weeks post-SBRT, at nephrectomy. Stated treatment: 15 Gy SBRT to primary tumor, nephrectomy 4 weeks later. Nephrectomy followed 15 Gy stereotactic body radiation by 4 weeks. After SBRT, blood was collected at 2 and 4 weeks, plus baseline. The tumor was a clear cell renal cell carcinoma. CDR1 SQVTM and CDR2 ANQGSEA come from the germline V gene. This CDR3 is built from 11 residues. Some clones are missing from TCRdb's copy, which holds only in-frame ones; the method was immunoSEQ multiplex PCR. The data show approximately 85,000 clones, roughly nine tenths seen once. A remark on this clone: The target antigen is unknown.

Sequences were derived from blood, sampled from a patient whose treatment included radiotherapy and nephrectomy. The rearrangement links TRBV29-1 to TRBJ2-5; D perhaps matches TRBD1 (5 bases). The J call may be wrong; the DNA end is better matched by TRBJ2-7. This TCR was recovered from a woman aged 70 to 79 with renal cell carcinoma. This CDR3 reads CSVGQTYEQYF. The CDR3 nucleotides read TGCAGCGTTGGACAGACCTACGAGCAGTACTTC.